What follows are 5 T cell receptor beta chains derived from one specimen sequenced in a study of regulatory T cells in long-lasting Graves disease. Construction of TCR beta libraries relied on iRepertoire HTBI primers and on Arm-PCR targeting CDR3 regions. TCRdb reprocessed the multiplex PCR reads with MiXCR, giving one entry per CDR3 protein. The sample includes 350,000 to 500,000 distinct CDR3 sequences, 21% seen only once; the top ten take 14%. The time point denotes: persistent/refractory GD, antithyroid drugs over 5 years with positive TRAb. RNA isolated from PBMCs was used to make the TCR library. The input for sequencing was peripheral blood mononuclear cells (PBMCs), taken when the disease was refractory, from a patient treated with antithyroid drugs. These receptors all come from a female donor with Graves disease.

This chain uses TRBV14 with TRBJ1-4; no clear D gene. This CDR3 contains 15 residues. Germline CDR1 is SGHDN and CDR2 is FVKESK. Trimming cost V 2 bases and J 3 bases, with 10 bases left between them. CDR3 residues: CASSQKESANEKLFF. The CDR3, as DNA: TGTGCCAGCAGCCAAAAAGAGTCGGCTAATGAAAAACTGTTTTTT.

The sample holds many counts of this clonotype. The rearrangement joins TRBV28 to TRBJ1-2; TRBD1 matches 8 bases. Trimming took 8 bases from V and 4 from J; bases not matched to a gene: 9. The CDR3 covers 14 residues. Per germline, CDR1 MDHEN and CDR2 SYDVKM. The CDR3 is CASALQDRVYGYTF. The CDR3 coding sequence is TGTGCCAGCGCTCTCCAGGACAGGGTCTATGGCTACACCTTC.

V and J are TRBV27 and TRBJ1-1; D uncertain. Trimming took off 3 bases at V and 0 bases at J, with 11 bases between the two ends. This CDR3 contains 15 residues. The germline V gene encodes CDR1 MNHEY and CDR2 SMNVEV (reference sequence). For the CDR3, the DNA is TGTGCCAGCAGTTTTACAATGAACGTGAACACTGAAGCTTTCTTT. It translates to CASSFTMNVNTEAFF.

In this sample, this clonotype turned up a few times. The chain combines TRBV27 with TRBJ2-7, with 10 nucleotides matching TRBD1. CDR1 is MNHEY, CDR2 SMNVEV, per germline (reference sequence). The CDR3 has 15 amino acids. V lost 4 bases, J lost 2 bases, and 5 bases stayed unmatched. CDR3 coding DNA: TGTGCCAGCAGTTCGCCGGGACAGGGGACCTACGAGCAGTACTTC. Encoded protein: CASSSPGQGTYEQYF.

The V and J genes are TRBV2 and TRBJ2-5; no definite D call. This CDR3 region has 10 residues. Germline CDR1 SNHLY, CDR2 FYNNEI. With 10 bases removed from V and 1 base from J, the gap between germline ends came to 4 bases. CDR3 coding DNA: TGTGCCAACGGCCAAGAGACCCAGTACTTC. Protein: CANGQETQYF.